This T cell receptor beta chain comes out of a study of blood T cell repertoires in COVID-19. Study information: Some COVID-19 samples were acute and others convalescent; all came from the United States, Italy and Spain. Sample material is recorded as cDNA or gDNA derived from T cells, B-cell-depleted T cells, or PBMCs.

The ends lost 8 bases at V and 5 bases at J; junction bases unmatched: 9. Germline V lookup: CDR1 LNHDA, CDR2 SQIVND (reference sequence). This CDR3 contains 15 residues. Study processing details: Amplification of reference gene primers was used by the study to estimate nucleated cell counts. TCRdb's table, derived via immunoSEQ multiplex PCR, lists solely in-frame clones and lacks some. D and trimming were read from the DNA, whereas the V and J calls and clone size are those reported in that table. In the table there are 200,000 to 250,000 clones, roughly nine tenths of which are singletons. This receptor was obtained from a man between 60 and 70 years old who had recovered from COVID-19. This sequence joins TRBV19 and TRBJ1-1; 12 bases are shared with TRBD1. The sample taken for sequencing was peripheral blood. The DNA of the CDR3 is TGTGCCAGTTCGGGACAGGGGGCGATGGGGACTGAAGCTTTCTTT. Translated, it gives CASSGQGAMGTEAFF.